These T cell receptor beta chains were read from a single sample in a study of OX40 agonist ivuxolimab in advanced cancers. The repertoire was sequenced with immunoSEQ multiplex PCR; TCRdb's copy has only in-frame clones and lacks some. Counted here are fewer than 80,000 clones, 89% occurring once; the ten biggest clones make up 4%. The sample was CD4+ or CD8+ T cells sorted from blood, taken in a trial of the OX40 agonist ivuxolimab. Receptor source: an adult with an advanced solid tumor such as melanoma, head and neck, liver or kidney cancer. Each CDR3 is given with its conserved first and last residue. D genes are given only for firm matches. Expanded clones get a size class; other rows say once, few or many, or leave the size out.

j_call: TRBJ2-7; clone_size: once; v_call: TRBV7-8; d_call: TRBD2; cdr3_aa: CASSASGRADYEQYF; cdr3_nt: TGTGCCAGCAGCGCTAGCGGGAGGGCCGACTACGAGCAGTACTTC
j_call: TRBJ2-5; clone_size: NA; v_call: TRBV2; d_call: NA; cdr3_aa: CASGWKTQYF; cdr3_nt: TGTGCCAGCGGGTGGAAGACCCAGTACTTC
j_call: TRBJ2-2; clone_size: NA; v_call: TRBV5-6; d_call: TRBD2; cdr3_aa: CASNKRGMTGELFF; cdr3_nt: TGTGCCAGCAATAAGCGGGGCATGACCGGGGAGCTGTTTTTT
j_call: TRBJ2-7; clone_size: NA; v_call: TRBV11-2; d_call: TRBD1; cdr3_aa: CASGTVHEQYF; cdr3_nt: TGTGCCAGCGGGACAGTCCACGAGCAGTACTTC
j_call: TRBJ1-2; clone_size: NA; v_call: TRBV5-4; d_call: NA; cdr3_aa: CASSLAGRSLYGYTF; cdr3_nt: TGTGCCAGCAGCTTGGCGGGTCGTAGCCTCTATGGCTACACCTTC
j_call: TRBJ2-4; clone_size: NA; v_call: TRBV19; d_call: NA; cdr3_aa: CASSIEGGNIQYF; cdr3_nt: TGTGCCAGTAGTATAGAGGGGGGAAACATTCAGTACTTC
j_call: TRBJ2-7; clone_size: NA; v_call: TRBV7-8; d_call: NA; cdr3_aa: CASSLGRAWYEQYF; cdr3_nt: TGTGCCAGCAGCTTAGGGAGGGCATGGTACGAGCAGTACTTC
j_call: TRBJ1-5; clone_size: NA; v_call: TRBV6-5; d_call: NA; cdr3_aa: CASSYSRGINQPQHF; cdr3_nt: TGTGCCAGCAGTTACTCGAGGGGGATCAATCAGCCCCAGCATTTT
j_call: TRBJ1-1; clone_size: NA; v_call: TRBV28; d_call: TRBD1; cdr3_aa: CASSRTTGGRTEAFF; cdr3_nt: TGTGCCAGCAGCCGGACTACAGGGGGAAGGACTGAAGCTTTCTTT
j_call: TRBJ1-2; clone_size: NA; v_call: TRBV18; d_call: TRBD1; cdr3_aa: CASSPGTGFYGYTF; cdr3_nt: TGTGCCAGCTCACCCGGGACAGGATTCTATGGCTACACCTTC
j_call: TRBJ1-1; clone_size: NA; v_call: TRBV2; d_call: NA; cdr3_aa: CASSVGRKNTEAFF; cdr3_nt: TGTGCCAGCAGTGTAGGCAGGAAGAACACTGAAGCTTTCTTT
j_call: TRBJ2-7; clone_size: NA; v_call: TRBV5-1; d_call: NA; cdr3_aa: CASSLQGGAYEQYF; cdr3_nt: TGCGCCAGCAGCTTGCAGGGCGGAGCCTACGAGCAGTACTTC
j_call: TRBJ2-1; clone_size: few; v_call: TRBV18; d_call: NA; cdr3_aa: CASSPGGSYNEQFF; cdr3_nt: TGTGCCAGCTCACCAGGTGGTTCCTACAATGAGCAGTTCTTC
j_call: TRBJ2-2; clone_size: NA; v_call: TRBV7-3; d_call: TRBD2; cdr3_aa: CASSLFSGTGELFF; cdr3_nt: TGTGCCAGCAGCTTATTTAGCGGGACCGGGGAGCTGTTTTTT
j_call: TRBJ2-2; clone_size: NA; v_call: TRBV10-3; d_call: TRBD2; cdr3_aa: CAIRGGGGAAGELFF; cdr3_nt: TGTGCCATCAGAGGGGGCGGGGGGGCGGCCGGGGAGCTGTTTTTT
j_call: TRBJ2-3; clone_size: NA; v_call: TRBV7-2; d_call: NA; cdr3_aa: CASREGVGTDTQYF; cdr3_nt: TGTGCCAGCAGGGAGGGGGTTGGCACAGATACGCAGTATTTT
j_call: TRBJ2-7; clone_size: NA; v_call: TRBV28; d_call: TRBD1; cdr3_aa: CASSSPGTGGTYEQYF; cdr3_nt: TGTGCCAGCAGTTCCCCAGGGACAGGGGGGACCTACGAGCAGTACTTC
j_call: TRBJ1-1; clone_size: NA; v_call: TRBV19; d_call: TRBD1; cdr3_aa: CASSRDSPGNTEAFF; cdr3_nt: TGTGCCAGTAGTAGGGACAGTCCCGGGAATACTGAAGCTTTCTTT
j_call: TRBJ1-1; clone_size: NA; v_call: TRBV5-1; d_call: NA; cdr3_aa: CASSYDGLNTEAFF; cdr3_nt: TGCGCCAGCAGCTACGATGGGTTGAACACTGAAGCTTTCTTT
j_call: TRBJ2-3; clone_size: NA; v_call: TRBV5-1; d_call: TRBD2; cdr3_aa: CASSTRTSGGDTQYF; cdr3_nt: TGCGCCAGCAGCACCCGGACTAGCGGCGGAGATACGCAGTATTTT
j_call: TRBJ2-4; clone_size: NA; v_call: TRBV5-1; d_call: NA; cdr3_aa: CASSRGTRRDIQYF; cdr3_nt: TGCGCCAGCAGCCGCGGGACCCGCCGGGACATTCAGTACTTC
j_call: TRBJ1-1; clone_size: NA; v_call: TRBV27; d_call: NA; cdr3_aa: CASSFILGTEAFF; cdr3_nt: TGTGCCAGCAGTTTCATCCTGGGCACTGAAGCTTTCTTT
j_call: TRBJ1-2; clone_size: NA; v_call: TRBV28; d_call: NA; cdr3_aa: CASSQQSDYGYTF; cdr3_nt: TGTGCCAGCAGTCAACAGTCGGACTATGGCTACACCTTC
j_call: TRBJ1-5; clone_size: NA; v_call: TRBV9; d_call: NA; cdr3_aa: CASSPGYSNQPQHF; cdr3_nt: TGTGCCAGCAGTCCAGGTTATAGCAATCAGCCCCAGCATTTT
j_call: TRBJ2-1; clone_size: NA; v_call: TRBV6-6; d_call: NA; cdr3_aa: CASGEPPLADINEQFF; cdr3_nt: TGTGCCAGCGGCGAACCTCCCTTGGCAGATATCAATGAGCAGTTCTTC
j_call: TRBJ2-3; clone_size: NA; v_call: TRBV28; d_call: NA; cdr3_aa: CASSRFAGGRQGSTDTQYF; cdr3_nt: TGTGCCAGCAGCCGTTTTGCGGGGGGTCGACAGGGAAGCACAGATACGCAGTATTTT
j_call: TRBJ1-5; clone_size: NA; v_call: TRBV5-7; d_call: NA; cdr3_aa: CASSLVGSNQPQHF; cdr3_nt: TGTGCCAGCAGCTTGGTGGGGAGCAATCAGCCCCAGCATTTT
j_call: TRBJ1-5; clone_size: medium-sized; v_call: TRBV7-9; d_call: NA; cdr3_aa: CASSSWDGYNQPQHF; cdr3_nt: TGTGCCAGCAGCTCCTGGGACGGCTACAATCAGCCCCAGCATTTT
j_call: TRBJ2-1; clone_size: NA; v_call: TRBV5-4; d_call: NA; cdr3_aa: CASSLDGRPSYNEQFF; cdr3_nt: TGTGCCAGCAGCTTGGACGGGAGACCCTCCTACAATGAGCAGTTCTTC
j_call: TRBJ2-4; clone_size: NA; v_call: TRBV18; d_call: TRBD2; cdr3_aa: CASSHSPGLAGEVNIQYF; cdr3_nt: TGTGCCAGCTCTCATTCCCCCGGACTAGCGGGAGAAGTAAACATTCAGTACTTC
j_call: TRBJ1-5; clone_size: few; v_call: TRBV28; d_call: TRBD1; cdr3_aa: CASSHGQGDSQPQHF; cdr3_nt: TGTGCCAGCAGTCATGGACAGGGGGATAGTCAGCCCCAGCATTTT
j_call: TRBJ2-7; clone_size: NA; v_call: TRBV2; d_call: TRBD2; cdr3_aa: CASSVTSGSSYEQYF; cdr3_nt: TGTGCCAGCAGTGTCACTAGCGGGAGCTCCTACGAGCAGTACTTC
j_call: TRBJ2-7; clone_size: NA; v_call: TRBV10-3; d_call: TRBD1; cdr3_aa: CAISERGQGAAEQYF; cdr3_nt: TGTGCCATCAGTGAAAGGGGACAGGGGGCGGCCGAGCAGTACTTC
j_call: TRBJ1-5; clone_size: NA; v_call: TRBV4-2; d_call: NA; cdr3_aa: CASSQDLNPPGNQPQHF; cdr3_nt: TGTGCCAGCAGCCAAGATTTGAACCCCCCAGGCAATCAGCCCCAGCATTTT
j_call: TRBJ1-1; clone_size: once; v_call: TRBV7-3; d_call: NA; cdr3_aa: CASSSRGMAEAFF; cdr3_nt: TGTGCCAGCAGCTCAAGGGGGATGGCTGAAGCTTTCTTT
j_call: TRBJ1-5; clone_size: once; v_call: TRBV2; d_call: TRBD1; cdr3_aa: CASSGTGKNQPQHF; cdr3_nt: TGTGCCAGCAGTGGGACAGGGAAGAATCAGCCCCAGCATTTT
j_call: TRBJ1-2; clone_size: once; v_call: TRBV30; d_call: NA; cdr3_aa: CAWTPGGDGYTF; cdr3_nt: TGTGCCTGGACCCCGGGGGGGGATGGCTACACCTTC
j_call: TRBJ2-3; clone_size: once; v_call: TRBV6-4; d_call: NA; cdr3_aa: CASSNGAYHSTDTQYF; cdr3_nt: TGTGCCAGCAGCAACGGGGCGTACCACAGCACAGATACGCAGTATTTT
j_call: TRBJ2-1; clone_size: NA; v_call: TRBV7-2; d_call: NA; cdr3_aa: CASSFDSSYSEQFF; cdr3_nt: TGTGCCAGCAGCTTCGATAGCTCCTACAGTGAGCAGTTCTTC
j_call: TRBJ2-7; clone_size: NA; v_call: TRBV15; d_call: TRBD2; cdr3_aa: CATSTRLAGVHEQYF; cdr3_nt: TGTGCCACCAGCACCCGACTAGCGGGAGTCCACGAGCAGTACTTC
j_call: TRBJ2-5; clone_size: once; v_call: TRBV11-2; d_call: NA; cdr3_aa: CASSPIRDLRGETQYF; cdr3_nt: TGTGCCAGCAGTCCAATCCGGGACCTTCGAGGGGAGACCCAGTACTTC
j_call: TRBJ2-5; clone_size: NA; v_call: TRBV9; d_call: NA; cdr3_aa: CASSTLGRPGETQYF; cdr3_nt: TGTGCCAGCAGCACCCTGGGACGCCCTGGAGAGACCCAGTACTTC
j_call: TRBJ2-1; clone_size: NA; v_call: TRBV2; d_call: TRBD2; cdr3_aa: CASSPKRESSYNEQFF; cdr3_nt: TGTGCCAGCAGCCCAAAGCGGGAGAGCTCCTACAATGAGCAGTTCTTC
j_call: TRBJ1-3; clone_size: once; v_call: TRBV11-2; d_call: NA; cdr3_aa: CASSFGRGGGNTIYF; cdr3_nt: TGTGCCAGCAGCTTCGGCAGGGGTGGAGGAAACACCATATATTTT
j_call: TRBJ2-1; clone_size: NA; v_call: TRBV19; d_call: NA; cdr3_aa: CASSIEFSSYNEQFF; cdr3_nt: TGTGCCAGTAGTATAGAATTTTCCTCCTACAATGAGCAGTTCTTC
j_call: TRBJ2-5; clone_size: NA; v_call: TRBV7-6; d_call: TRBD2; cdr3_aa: CASSLVRGTSGSPETQYF; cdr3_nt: TGTGCCAGCAGCTTAGTAAGGGGAACTAGCGGGAGTCCAGAGACCCAGTACTTC
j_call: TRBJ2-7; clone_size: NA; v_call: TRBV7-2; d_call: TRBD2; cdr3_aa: CASSRLAPYYEQYF; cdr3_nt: TGTGCCAGCAGCAGACTAGCGCCTTACTACGAGCAGTACTTC
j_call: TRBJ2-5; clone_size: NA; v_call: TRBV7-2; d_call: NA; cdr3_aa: CASRGGQAHQETQYF; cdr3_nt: TGTGCCAGCAGAGGAGGCCAGGCCCACCAAGAGACCCAGTACTTC
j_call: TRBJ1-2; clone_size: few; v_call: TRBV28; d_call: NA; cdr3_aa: CASSPSGSRSYGYTF; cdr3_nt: TGTGCCAGCAGTCCATCAGGGAGTAGGAGCTATGGCTACACCTTC
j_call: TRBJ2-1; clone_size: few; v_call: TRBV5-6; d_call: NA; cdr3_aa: CASSAFNEQFF; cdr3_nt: TGTGCCAGCAGCGCCTTCAATGAGCAGTTCTTC
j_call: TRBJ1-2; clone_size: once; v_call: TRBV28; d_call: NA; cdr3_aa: CASSLVEANYGYTF; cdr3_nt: TGTGCCAGCAGTTTGGTTGAAGCTAACTATGGCTACACCTTC
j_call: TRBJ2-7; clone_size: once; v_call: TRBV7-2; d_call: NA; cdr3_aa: CASSPHRVKGYEQYF; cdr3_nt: TGTGCCAGCAGCCCGCACAGGGTGAAGGGGTACGAGCAGTACTTC
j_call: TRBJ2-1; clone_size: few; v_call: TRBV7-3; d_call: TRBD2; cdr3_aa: CASSSLAGGPGYNEQFF; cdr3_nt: TGTGCCAGCAGCTCGCTAGCGGGAGGGCCTGGGTACAATGAGCAGTTCTTC
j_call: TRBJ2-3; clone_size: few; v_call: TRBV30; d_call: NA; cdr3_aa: CAWSVRAGSTDTQYF; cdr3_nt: TGTGCCTGGAGTGTACGGGCAGGGAGCACAGATACGCAGTATTTT